The 31 T cell receptor beta chains given below trace back to one sample, sequenced in a study of sequential checkpoint blockade in melanoma. Regarding treatment: randomized to nivolumab then ipilimumab (arm A) or the reverse (arm B). TCRdb's table, derived via immunoSEQ multiplex PCR, lists solely in-frame clones and lacks some. The sample consists of 13,000 or so clones, around 48% of them appearing once. This sample comprised CD8+ T cells sorted from blood (inferred from file names), obtained from a patient given nivolumab and ipilimumab in sequence. Source of these receptors: a human donor with melanoma.

This clone is medium-sized by share. The chain is built from TRBV7-6 and TRBJ2-1; D not certain. CDR3 size: 14 residues. V lost 3 bases and J 6 bases, leaving 12 bases between the germline ends. Germline CDR1 reads SGHVS; CDR2 reads FNYEAQ. The chain's CDR3 is CASSFPISANEQFF. The CDR3 DNA reads TGTGCCAGCAGCTTTCCTATTTCCGCCAATGAGCAGTTCTTC.

This clone was picked up a small number of times. This rearrangement joins TRBV7-6 to TRBJ2-3; D remains ambiguous. Germline V gives CDR1 SGHVS, CDR2 FNYEAQ. V lost 5 bases to trimming and J lost 0 bases, with 12 bases between them. This CDR3 spans 15 amino acids. DNA of the CDR3: TGTGCCAGCAGCGCTCCGGGTGCTAGCACAGATACGCAGTATTTT. Residues: CASSAPGASTDTQYF.

The chain combines TRBV7-9 with TRBJ2-7; D not resolved. Germline V CDR1 and CDR2: SEHNR, FQNEAQ (reference sequence). Trimming stripped 2 bases from V and 6 bases from J, with 8 bases between. This CDR3 spans 12 amino acids. In DNA form, the CDR3 reads TGTGCCAGCAGCTTAACGGGTCCCGAGCAGTACTTC. Its protein is CASSLTGPEQYF.

The chain couples TRBV2 to TRBJ2-5; 9 bases are a match to TRBD1. The CDR3 totals 15 residues. In germline, CDR1 is SNHLY, CDR2 FYNNEI. J lost 5 bases, V lost 5 bases, and 9 bases had no gene match. Written as DNA, the CDR3 is TGTGCCAGCAGTTTAACAGGGGGCGTTCGGGAGACCCAGTACTTC. Its protein is CASSLTGGVRETQYF.

The V call is TRBV6-5, the J call TRBJ2-5; a weak D match, TRBD1 (6 bases). V was trimmed by 4 bases and J by 3 bases, leaving 12 bases between them. Per germline, CDR1 MNHEY and CDR2 SVGAGI. The CDR3 runs 14 residues. As DNA, the CDR3 is TGTGCCAGCAGTTGGGCAGGGGACGAAGAGACCCAGTACTTC. This gives the protein CASSWAGDEETQYF.

This clone was counted a few times. The chain employs TRBV5-4 and TRBJ2-1; TRBD2 matches at 11 bases. In germline, CDR1 is SGHNT, CDR2 YYREEE (reference sequence). V lost 0 bases to trimming and J lost 5 bases; unmatched junction nucleotides: 1. This CDR3 spans 15 amino acids. The CDR3, as DNA: TGTGCCAGCAGCTTGGCACTAGCGGGAGACAATGAGCAGTTCTTC. This sequence encodes CASSLALAGDNEQFF.

The chain employs TRBV7-3 and TRBJ2-5; 8 bases fit TRBD2. With the DNA end fitting TRBJ2-7 better, the J assignment may be wrong. CDR3 length: 15 amino acids. Germline CDR1 reads SGHTA; CDR2 reads FQGTGA. In DNA form, the CDR3 reads TGTGCCAGCAGCCCAACGGGGGGGGCGGGGTCCGAGCAGTACTTC. It translates to CASSPTGGAGSEQYF.

The chain couples TRBV9 to TRBJ2-3; TRBD2 aligns across 8 bases. Germline loops: CDR1 SGDLS, CDR2 YYNGEE. Trimming took 0 bases from V and 0 from J; bases not matched to a gene: 6. The CDR3 has 17 residues. CDR3 protein: CASSVDPTSGSTDTQYF. The CDR3 DNA sequence: TGTGCCAGCAGCGTAGACCCCACTAGCGGCAGCACAGATACGCAGTATTTT. Full variable domain (remainder filled in from reference TRBV9 and TRBJ2-3): DSGVTQTPKHLITATGQRVTLRCSPRSGDLSVYWYQQSLDQGLQFLIQYYNGEERAKGNILERFSAQQFPDLHSELNLSSLELGDSALYFCASSVDPTSGSTDTQYFGPGTRLTVL.

The count of this clone is one. The chain employs TRBV6-5 and TRBJ1-2, with a tentative D call TRBD1 (5 bases). V gave up 4 bases and J gave up 3 bases, with 9 bases separating them. Germline-derived CDR1 and CDR2 are MNHEY and SVGAGI. The CDR3 sequence is 13 residues long. Written as DNA, the CDR3 is TGTGCCAGCAGTTCCCTGACAGACTATGGCTACACCTTC. Its protein product is CASSSLTDYGYTF.

The chain combines TRBV4-2 with TRBJ1-2; a weak D match, TRBD1 (5 bases). The CDR3 loop spans 17 amino acids. Germline values: CDR1 LGHNA, CDR2 YNFKEQ. V lost 1 base and J lost 5, with 20 bases in between. CDR3 region: CASSQAWGGQGLYGYTF. The CDR3 nucleotides read TGTGCCAGCAGCCAAGCTTGGGGAGGGCAGGGTTTATATGGCTACACCTTC.

The chain joins TRBV29-1 to TRBJ2-1, with TRBD2 identical over 12 bases. The CDR3 is 13 amino acids. Trimming at V came to 5 bases and at J to 8 bases, leaving 4 bases not matched to a gene. CDR1 is SQVTM, CDR2 ANQGSEA, per germline. The CDR3 region has the DNA TGCAGCGTTTGCCTAGCGGGAGGGTATGAGCAGTTCTTC. The encoded protein is CSVCLAGGYEQFF.

This chain joins TRBV5-8 and TRBJ2-1; TRBD1 is a possible D gene (5 bases). Germline CDR1 SGHTS, CDR2 YDEGEE. This CDR3 has 16 residues. The V gene lost 1 base and the J gene lost 0 bases, with 11 bases spanning the gap. Here the CDR3 reads CASSLLGPSSYNEQFF. Here the CDR3 DNA reads TGTGCCAGCAGCTTGTTGGGGCCCAGCTCCTACAATGAGCAGTTCTTC. The variable domain in full, completed from reference TRBV5-8 and TRBJ2-1, reads EAGVTQSPTHLIKTRGQQATLRCSPISGHTSVYWYQQALGLGLQFLLWYDEGEERNRGNFPPRFSGRQFPNYSSELNVNALELEDSALYLCASSLLGPSSYNEQFFGPGTRLTVL.

The chain links TRBV7-9 to TRBJ1-3; D gene unclear. Germline loops: CDR1 SEHNR, CDR2 FQNEAQ (reference sequence). This CDR3 spans 15 amino acids. Trimming took off 1 base at V and 0 bases at J, with 7 bases between the two ends. The CDR3 DNA follows: TGTGCCAGCAGCTTAGTGGGGAGCTCTGGAAACACCATATATTTT. Its protein product is CASSLVGSSGNTIYF.

This chain connects TRBV30 to TRBJ2-3, with TRBD2 matching over 12 bases. CDR1 GTSNPN and CDR2 SVGIG come from the germline V gene (reference sequence). The CDR3 is 16 residues long. With 1 base clipped from V and 4 bases from J, the junction kept 6 bases outside the gene matches. CDR3 nucleotides: TGTGCCTGGAGTGCCCTAGCGGGGGGGTTTTCAGATACGCAGTATTTT. It yields the protein CAWSALAGGFSDTQYF.

This rearrangement joins TRBV7-2 to TRBJ2-7, with 7 bases identical to TRBD2. Germline values: CDR1 SGHTA, CDR2 FQGNSA. V was pared by 4 bases and J by 4 bases, with 10 bases of the junction left unmatched. This CDR3 has 15 residues. This CDR3 reads CASSSFPGLYYEQYF. In DNA, the CDR3 is TGTGCCAGCAGCTCGTTTCCGGGACTATATTACGAGCAGTACTTC.

The chain joins TRBV4-1 to TRBJ2-3, with 8 nucleotides matching TRBD2. CDR3 length: 16 residues. Germline CDR1 is MGHRA and CDR2 is YSYEKL. The V segment lost 1 base and the J segment 0 bases; nucleotides outside the gene matches: 3. The CDR3: CASSQASGGSTDTQYF. CDR3 nucleotide sequence: TGCGCCAGCAGCCAAGCCAGCGGGGGCAGCACAGATACGCAGTATTTT.

The chain is built from TRBV6-5 and TRBJ2-5; 13 bases are shared with TRBD2. Germline V gene data show CDR1 as MNHEY and CDR2 as SVGAGI. This CDR3 is 15 amino acids long. After removal of 6 bases from V and 3 bases from J, the junction contained 4 bases not matched to a gene. The DNA for the CDR3 is TGTGCCAGCAGACGGACTAGCGGGAGTAAAGAGACCCAGTACTTC. Its protein is CASRRTSGSKETQYF.

CDR3 in amino acids: CASSEAGTYEGTEAFF. CDR3 sequence (DNA): TGTGCCAGCAGTGAAGCCGGGACATATGAGGGCACTGAAGCTTTCTTT. V is TRBV2 and J is TRBJ1-1; TRBD1 is a possible D gene (6 bases). The CDR3 runs 16 residues. Germline assignment: CDR1 SNHLY and CDR2 FYNNEI. V was shortened by 0 bases and J by 4 bases, with 15 bases between the two germline ends.

The rearrangement joins TRBV6-5 to TRBJ2-7; unclear D gene. Germline V CDR1 and CDR2: MNHEY, SVGAGI. The CDR3 contains 16 residues. V lost 0 bases to trimming and J lost 2 bases, with 14 bases between them. The CDR3 coding sequence is TGTGCCAGCAGTTACTCGCGTACCGGTCTTGCCTACGAGCAGTACTTC. It yields the protein CASSYSRTGLAYEQYF.

This clone has a handful of counts. The V gene is TRBV2, the J gene TRBJ2-7, with 9 bases fitting TRBD1. The CDR3 has 13 residues. In germline, CDR1 is SNHLY, CDR2 FYNNEI. Trimming cost V 1 base and J 5 bases; bases outside gene matches: 0. CDR3 nucleotide sequence: TGTGCCAGCAGTGAAGGGACAGGGGACGAGCAGTACTTC. This sequence encodes CASSEGTGDEQYF.

The chain uses TRBV2 and TRBJ2-3, with 13 bases lining up with TRBD2. The CDR3 loop spans 16 amino acids. Trimming at V came to 3 bases and at J to 4 bases, leaving 4 bases not matched to a gene. The germline V gene encodes CDR1 SNHLY and CDR2 FYNNEI. The CDR3 loop is CASSDGLAGVSDTQYF. In nucleotides, the CDR3 is TGTGCCAGCAGTGATGGACTAGCGGGGGTTTCAGATACGCAGTATTTT.

This clone was counted between two and nine times. This chain uses TRBV7-8 with TRBJ2-5; 8 nucleotides align to TRBD2. The J segment lost 4 bases and the V segment lost 5 bases, leaving 9 bases of the junction unmatched. The CDR3 spans 15 residues. Per the germline V gene, CDR1 is SGHVS and CDR2 is FQNEAQ. CDR3 DNA sequence: TGTGCCAGCAGCCAACCCGGGGGGGGAGCAGAGACCCAGTACTTC. Protein sequence: CASSQPGGGAETQYF.

The V gene is TRBV6-5, the J gene TRBJ1-5; D may be TRBD1 (5 bases). This CDR3 spans 13 amino acids. The germline V gene encodes CDR1 MNHEY and CDR2 SVGAGI. V was clipped by 5 bases and J by 7 bases, with 12 bases between them. The CDR3 is CASSTQGLQPQHF. The CDR3 bases are TGTGCCAGCAGTACGCAGGGTTTACAGCCCCAGCATTTT.

The chain has TRBV4-1 and TRBJ1-5; D not resolved. Germline V gene data show CDR1 as MGHRA and CDR2 as YSYEKL. The CDR3 is 15 residues long. Trimming took off 0 bases at V and 0 bases at J, with 6 bases between the two ends. The CDR3 here is CASSQEHYSNQPQHF. Written as DNA, the CDR3 is TGCGCCAGCAGCCAAGAACACTATAGCAATCAGCCCCAGCATTTT.

This clone was seen more than once but under ten times. The chain recombines TRBV19 with TRBJ2-1; perhaps TRBD2 as D (5 bases). V lost 2 bases, J lost 5 bases, and 13 bases lay in between. There are 15 residues in the CDR3. Per the germline V gene, CDR1 is LNHDA and CDR2 is SQIVND (reference sequence). The DNA for the CDR3 is TGTGCCAGTAGTATATATCGCGGGCCAAACAATGAGCAGTTCTTC. It translates to CASSIYRGPNNEQFF.

V usage is TRBV10-2 and J usage is TRBJ2-7, with TRBD2 matching 11 bases. V gave up 9 bases and J gave up 7 bases; unmatched junction bases: 11. CDR1 is WSHSY and CDR2 is SAAADI in the germline V gene. CDR3 length equals 14 residues. For the CDR3, the DNA is TGCGCCAGTTCTACGACTAGCGGGGATGGGGAGCAGTACTTC. Encoded protein: CASSTTSGDGEQYF.

Written as DNA, the CDR3 is TGCGCCAGCAGCCCCCAGAGCCAGCGGGAGCTCAACGAGCAGTACTTC. This encodes CASSPQSQRELNEQYF. V gene TRBV4-1 combines with J gene TRBJ2-7; 8 positions agree with TRBD2. The germline V gene has CDR1 MGHRA and CDR2 YSYEKL. This CDR3 is 16 amino acids long. J lost 5 bases, V lost 4 bases, and 13 bases had no gene match.

This clone was counted a single time. The rearrangement joins TRBV5-4 to TRBJ1-1, with D perhaps matching TRBD1 (6 bases). Trimming left V 1 base short and J 0 bases short, with 13 bases between. CDR3 length equals 16 residues. Germline CDR1 is SGHNT and CDR2 is YYREEE (reference sequence). CDR3 in amino acids: CASSLPQGSMNTEAFF. The CDR3 DNA reads as TGTGCCAGCAGCTTGCCACAGGGTTCCATGAACACTGAAGCTTTCTTT.

The CDR3 reads CASSYSPFEGYTF. CDR3 in DNA: TGTGCCAGCAGTTACTCCCCTTTTGAGGGCTACACCTTC. The genes are TRBV6-5 and TRBJ1-2, with unresolved D. Germline lookup yields CDR1 MNHEY and CDR2 SVGAGI. Deletions cut 0 bases from V and 8 bases from J, with 10 bases between. This CDR3 has 13 amino acids.

The chain recombines TRBV4-1 with TRBJ2-2; D gene uncertain. The CDR3 is 14 amino acids. Germline V lookup: CDR1 MGHRA, CDR2 YSYEKL. The V end lost 5 bases, the J end lost 8 bases, and 15 bases lay between the germline ends. The CDR3 DNA is TGCGCCAGCAGCACCCGACACGGTGCGGGGGAGCTGTTTTTT. Translation gives CASSTRHGAGELFF.

The sample holds a few counts of this clone. V is TRBV5-4 and J is TRBJ2-7; the D is unclear. The length of the CDR3 is 12 residues. V shed 2 bases and J shed 6 bases, with 9 bases lying between them. The germline V gene encodes CDR1 SGHNT and CDR2 YYREEE (reference sequence). The CDR3 sequence is CASSFFPGEQYF. For the CDR3, the DNA is TGTGCCAGCAGCTTTTTTCCAGGCGAGCAGTACTTC.